Below, 32 T cell receptor beta chains from the same sample are listed, as sequenced in a study of CD8 T cells in Susac syndrome. The RNA input was 0.5 to 1 ug, and it was reverse transcribed with random hexamers. MiXCR was run by TCRdb on the immunoSEQ multiplex PCR reads, yielding one entry per CDR3 protein. Among 170,000 or so distinct CDR3 sequences listed, around 95% were seen once. The sample consisted of CD8+ T cells from PBMCs. The source is a human donor with multiple sclerosis.

The chain couples TRBV29-1 to TRBJ2-3; no clear D. Germline CDR1 is SQVTM and CDR2 is ANQGSEA. V was trimmed by 0 bases and J by 2 bases, leaving 6 bases between them. The CDR3 sequence is 13 residues long. The CDR3 region has the DNA TGCAGCGTTGAAGAAGGCCACACAGATACGCAGTATTTT. This translates into CSVEEGHTDTQYF.

V gene TRBV12-3 or TRBV12-4 combines with J gene TRBJ2-1; the match to TRBD2 covers 7 bases. This CDR3 has 12 residues. The V gene end was trimmed by 7 bases and the J gene end by 12 bases; junction bases not matched to a gene: 9. As DNA, the CDR3 is TGTGCCAGCAACCGGGGGGACGAAGTGCAGTTCTTC. Its protein is CASNRGDEVQFF.

The chain joins TRBV20-1 to TRBJ2-1; 14 bases are a match to TRBD2. The trim removed 4 bases at V and 4 bases at J, leaving 6 bases unmatched. The CDR3 consists of 16 residues. Germline assignment: CDR1 DFQATT and CDR2 SNEGSKA (reference sequence). CDR3 nucleotides: TGCAGTGCTAAGGGACTAGCGGGAGAGAGATACAATGAGCAGTTCTTC. Its translation is CSAKGLAGERYNEQFF.

This clonotype appeared a single time. The chain carries TRBV11-2 and TRBJ2-1; D ambiguous. Trimming stripped 3 bases from V and 3 bases from J, with 12 bases between. Germline V gives CDR1 SGHAT, CDR2 FQNNGV. The CDR3 spans 15 residues. The CDR3 here is CASSLHYGDYNEQFF. CDR3 coding DNA: TGTGCCAGCAGCTTGCACTACGGAGACTACAATGAGCAGTTCTTC.

J is TRBJ1-2 and V is TRBV7-8; 12 nucleotides match TRBD1. This CDR3 has 16 residues. CDR1 and CDR2 from the germline V gene are SGHVS and FQNEAQ. Trimming cost V 5 bases and J 3 bases; bases outside gene matches: 7. CDR3 sequence (DNA): TGTGCCAGCAGCCCCGCCGGGACAGGGGGCGACTATGGCTACACCTTC. Translated, it gives CASSPAGTGGDYGYTF.

This chain links TRBV20-1 with TRBJ2-1; 7 bases are a match to TRBD2. The germline CDR1 and CDR2 sequences are DFQATT and SNEGSKA (reference sequence). There are 15 residues in the CDR3. V trimming: 2 bases; J trimming: 0 bases; junction bases outside the gene matches: 4. This chain's CDR3 is CSARLGGSSYNEQFF. The CDR3 nucleotides read TGCAGTGCTAGACTCGGGGGGAGCTCCTACAATGAGCAGTTCTTC.

V is TRBV13 and J is TRBJ1-6; D unclear. V was cut by 1 base and J by 7 bases, with 14 bases left in between. Looked up from germline, CDR1 is PRHDT and CDR2 is FYEKMQ (reference sequence). This CDR3 spans 16 amino acids. The CDR3 nucleotides are TGTGCCAGCAGCTTAGATTGGGGTCAAGAAAATTCACCCCTCCACTTT. Translation gives CASSLDWGQENSPLHF.

This chain links TRBV4-1 with TRBJ2-7; no reliable D call. CDR1 and CDR2 from the germline V gene are MGHRA and YSYEKL. This CDR3 comprises 15 residues. V gave up 1 base and J gave up 7 bases, with 17 bases separating them. The CDR3 DNA follows: TGCGCCAGCAGCCAAGTGTCGGAACGGTTATTGGAGCAGTACTTC. Its translation: CASSQVSERLLEQYF.

V usage is TRBV4-1 and J usage is TRBJ2-3, with D unresolved. CDR3 length equals 17 residues. Per the germline V gene, CDR1 is MGHRA and CDR2 is YSYEKL. V gave up 0 bases and J gave up 5 bases, with 18 bases separating them. CDR3 nucleotide sequence: TGCGCCAGCAGCCAAGAGCCTTCTCGCGGACGAGAAGATACGCAGTATTTT. It translates to CASSQEPSRGREDTQYF.

The chain links TRBV29-1 to TRBJ1-2, with D hard to call. The ends were cut back, 5 bases at V and 2 bases at J, with 12 bases in the middle. This CDR3 spans 13 amino acids. CDR1 is SQVTM and CDR2 is ANQGSEA in the germline V gene. CDR3 nucleotide sequence: TGCAGCGTTCTATCTTCCAGCAACTATGGCTACACCTTC. Its protein product is CSVLSSSNYGYTF.

The chain couples TRBV5-1 to TRBJ2-5, with unresolved D. Germline values: CDR1 SGHRS, CDR2 YFSETQ. The CDR3 has 15 residues. Trimming removed 2 bases from V and 4 bases from J, with 15 bases in between. DNA of the CDR3: TGCGCCAGCAGCTTCTATGGGTTAGAGCGAGAGACCCAGTACTTC. This translates into CASSFYGLERETQYF.

The V and J genes are TRBV11-2 and TRBJ1-2; D is unclear. Trimming stripped 0 bases from V and 4 bases from J, with 9 bases between. This CDR3 region has 14 residues. The germline gives CDR1 SGHAT, CDR2 FQNNGV. Written as DNA, the CDR3 is TGTGCCAGCAGCTTAGATTACGGAGGCTATGGCTACACCTTC. This codes for CASSLDYGGYGYTF.

The rearrangement uses TRBV12-3 or TRBV12-4 and TRBJ2-5; D may be TRBD2 (6 bases). Trimming removed 3 bases at V and 5 bases at J, with 13 bases between. CDR3 size: 14 residues. CDR3 amino acids: CASSFLGGLETQYF. DNA for the CDR3: TGTGCCAGCAGTTTCTTGGGGGGTTTGGAGACCCAGTACTTC.

This chain links TRBV25-1 with TRBJ1-2, with D hard to call. The CDR3 totals 12 residues. The germline V gene encodes CDR1 MGHDK and CDR2 SYGVNS. V was shortened by 4 bases and J by 3 bases, with 6 bases between the two germline ends. The CDR3 sequence is CASSVGDYGYTF. In DNA, the CDR3 is TGTGCCAGCAGTGTTGGAGACTATGGCTACACCTTC.

The CDR3 DNA is TGTGCCACCAGCATGGGGCGTAATCAGCCCCAGCATTTT. Translating it yields CATSMGRNQPQHF. V is TRBV15 and J is TRBJ1-5, with D maybe TRBD1 (5 bases). The CDR3 runs 13 residues. In germline, CDR1 is LNHNV, CDR2 YYDKDF (reference sequence). V gave up 4 bases and J gave up 4 bases, with 8 bases separating them.

The V gene is TRBV4-2, the J gene TRBJ2-7; D gene uncertain. This CDR3 is 13 amino acids long. V dropped 0 bases and J dropped 10 bases, with 13 bases sitting between them. Germline values: CDR1 LGHNA, CDR2 YNFKEQ. In DNA, the CDR3 is TGTGCCAGCAGCCAAGAACTCGGGCAGGACCAGTACTTC. Amino acid sequence: CASSQELGQDQYF.

The CDR3 bases are TGTGCCAGCAGGACGACTCGGGACAGGACCTACAATGAGCAGTTCTTC. Translated, it gives CASRTTRDRTYNEQFF. The V call is TRBV2, the J call TRBJ2-1; 8 bases agree with TRBD1. CDR1 and CDR2 (germline): SNHLY, FYNNEI. J gave up 2 bases and V 6 bases, and 9 bases lay outside the gene matches. The CDR3 is 16 amino acids.

The chain has TRBV5-6 and TRBJ2-7; D possibly corresponds to TRBD1 (6 bases). V dropped 2 bases and J dropped 7 bases, with 22 bases sitting between them. The CDR3 is 16 amino acids. CDR1 is SGHDT and CDR2 is YYEEEE in the germline V gene. The CDR3 region is CASSFGGNSQREEQYF. CDR3 in DNA: TGTGCCAGCAGCTTTGGGGGCAACTCCCAGCGAGAGGAGCAGTACTTC.

V is TRBV19 and J is TRBJ2-1, with D perhaps assigned TRBD1 or TRBD2 (5 bases each). The CDR3 length is 12 residues. The V and J ends lost 6 bases and 8 bases respectively, with 11 bases between them. Germline-derived CDR1 and CDR2 are LNHDA and SQIVND (reference sequence). In nucleotides, the CDR3 is TGTGCCAGTAGGTCCTGGGGACATGAGCAGTTCTTC. It specifies CASRSWGHEQFF.

This clonotype was found a few times. The CDR3 sequence is CASSFLAVSTDTQYF. The CDR3 nucleotides are TGTGCCAGCAGCTTCTTAGCGGTTAGCACAGATACGCAGTATTTT. This rearrangement joins TRBV7-3 to TRBJ2-3; perhaps TRBD2 as D (6 bases). The germline V gene encodes CDR1 SGHTA and CDR2 FQGTGA. CDR3 size: 15 residues. Trimming cost V 3 bases and J 0 bases, with 10 bases left between them.

The DNA for the CDR3 is TGCAGTGCTTCCTCGGCCGTCACCGAGCAGTACTTC. Translation gives CSASSAVTEQYF. The gene calls are TRBV20-1 and TRBJ2-7; no definite D call. The CDR3 contains 12 residues. V was clipped by 5 bases and J by 6 bases, with 14 bases between them. Germline assignment: CDR1 DFQATT and CDR2 SNEGSKA (reference sequence).

V gene TRBV25-1 combines with J gene TRBJ2-5; no clear D gene. The CDR3 contains 13 residues. The germline CDR1 and CDR2 sequences are MGHDK and SYGVNS. Trimming left V 2 bases short and J 3 bases short, with 7 bases between. The CDR3 region has the DNA TGTGCCAGCAGTGAAAACGCCAAAGAGACCCAGTACTTC. Encoded protein: CASSENAKETQYF.

The V gene is TRBV27, the J gene TRBJ2-7; D is perhaps TRBD1 (5 bases). Germline V lookup: CDR1 MNHEY, CDR2 SMNVEV (reference sequence). Trimming pared 3 bases from V and 6 bases from J, leaving 12 bases between. The length of the CDR3 is 13 residues. The DNA for the CDR3 is TGTGCCAGCAGTTTCGCAGGGATCCGCGAGCAGTACTTC. Translation gives CASSFAGIREQYF.

This chain connects TRBV11-2 to TRBJ2-5; D gene ambiguous. The CDR3 is 14 residues long. Trimming took off 5 bases at V and 2 bases at J, with 12 bases between the two ends. Germline V lookup: CDR1 SGHAT, CDR2 FQNNGV. DNA of the CDR3: TGTGCCAGCAGCCCCACGGTCAGGCAAGAGACCCAGTACTTC. Encoded protein: CASSPTVRQETQYF.

The chain has TRBV2 and TRBJ2-4, with TRBD1 identical over 9 bases. This CDR3 is built from 19 residues. The V gene's germline CDR1 is SNHLY and CDR2 FYNNEI. V was clipped by 1 base and J by 0 bases; unmatched bases: 10. The CDR3 DNA sequence: TGTGCCAGCAGTGAAGTTTGGACAGGGGCAGAATTAGCCAAAAACATTCAGTACTTC. Translating gives CASSEVWTGAELAKNIQYF.

The V call is TRBV20-1, the J call TRBJ1-1, with 9 bases identical to TRBD1. The CDR3 is made up of 13 amino acids. Trimming at V came to 4 bases and at J to 7 bases, leaving 7 bases not matched to a gene. Germline V CDR1 and CDR2: DFQATT, SNEGSKA (reference sequence). The CDR3 DNA reads as TGCAGTGCTACCACACAGGGGGCAATTGAAGCTTTCTTT. The encoded protein is CSATTQGAIEAFF.

CDR3 loop: CATSKLAPGTDTQYF. The CDR3 nucleotides read TGTGCCACCAGCAAACTAGCGCCCGGCACAGATACGCAGTATTTT. The rearrangement joins TRBV15 to TRBJ2-3; 7 nucleotides align to TRBD2. The CDR3 is 15 amino acids. CDR1 and CDR2 from the germline V gene are LNHNV and YYDKDF (reference sequence). With 4 bases clipped from V and 1 base from J, the junction kept 5 bases outside the gene matches.

The chain employs TRBV29-1 and TRBJ1-2; possible D gene TRBD1, 5 bases. V was cut by 4 bases and J by 2 bases, with 8 bases left in between. The CDR3 totals 12 residues. The V gene's germline CDR1 is SQVTM and CDR2 ANQGSEA. CDR3 nucleotides: TGCAGCGTTGTTGCAGGGAACTATGGCTACACCTTC. Protein product: CSVVAGNYGYTF.

The chain joins TRBV4-2 to TRBJ2-7; 11 nucleotides match TRBD2. This CDR3 spans 16 amino acids. The V gene end was trimmed by 6 bases and the J gene end by 4 bases; junction bases not matched to a gene: 11. Germline V gene data show CDR1 as LGHNA and CDR2 as YNFKEQ. CDR3 in amino acids: CASSHLLAGGIYEQYF. The CDR3 DNA sequence: TGTGCCAGCAGTCATCTTCTAGCGGGGGGTATATACGAGCAGTACTTC.

The rearrangement joins TRBV7-6 to TRBJ1-1; D call uncertain. CDR1 is SGHVS, CDR2 FNYEAQ, per germline. The CDR3 sequence is 13 residues long. Trimming stripped 1 base from V and 8 bases from J, with 11 bases between. For the CDR3, the DNA is TGTGCCAGCAGCTTAGTGGCAGACAAAGAAGCTTTCTTT. Amino acid sequence: CASSLVADKEAFF. Combining the CDR3 with reference TRBV7-6 and TRBJ1-1 gives the whole variable domain GAGVSQSPRYKVTKRGQDVALRCDPISGHVSLYWYRQALGQGPEFLTYFNYEAQQDKSGLPNDRFSAERPEGSISTLTIQRTEQRDSAMYRCASSLVADKEAFFGQGTRLTVV.

The J gene is TRBJ2-1, the V gene TRBV28, with TRBD2 identical over 7 bases. The germline CDR1 and CDR2 sequences are MDHEN and SYDVKM. This CDR3 has 14 residues. V lost 6 bases, J lost 3 bases, and 5 bases stayed unmatched. In DNA, the CDR3 is TGTGCCAGCAGGGGGGGGAGCGACTACAATGAGCAGTTCTTC. This encodes CASRGGSDYNEQFF.

This clonotype was counted a single time. The V and J genes are TRBV6-4 and TRBJ2-3; D is perhaps TRBD2 (7 bases). V was pared by 3 bases and J by 2 bases, with 21 bases between. Germline V lookup: CDR1 MRHNA, CDR2 SNTAGT. This CDR3 has 18 residues. In DNA form, the CDR3 reads TGTGCCAGCAGTGAGAGGGGGGGGCCACAGACCTACACAGATACGCAGTATTTT. This gives the protein CASSERGGPQTYTDTQYF.